These T cell receptor beta chains were read from a single sample in a study of T cell repertoires in cytomegalovirus infection. Each CDR3 protein is one row after TCRdb ran MiXCR on the reads. The top ten clones hold about an eighth of a sample with fewer than 1,000,000 distinct CDR3 sequences, approximately 31% of them seen once. No antigen has been assigned to these receptors. The material sequenced was cultured CD8+ T cells from PBMCs, taken from culture after CMV antigen stimulation. These receptors all stem from a human donor in good health (CMV status not recorded). Some clones in this sample may be carry-over from other donors' samples. Both conserved end residues are part of each CDR3. The D gene is left open where the match is weak. Clone sizes are given selectively: once, few, many, or a class where the clone is expanded.

V gene,D gene,J gene,clone size,CDR3 DNA,CDR3 protein
TRBV6-5,TRBD1,TRBJ1-2,once,TGTGCCAGCAGTTACTACGACAGGGAGACCTATGGCTACACCTTC,CASSYYDRETYGYTF
TRBV27,-,TRBJ2-1,-,TGTGCCAGCAGCAAGCCGGGGGGCCCCCTTTACAATGAGCAGTTCTTC,CASSKPGGPLYNEQFF
TRBV6-6,-,TRBJ1-5,few,TGTGCCAGCAGTACACGGGTCCGGGATAGCAATCAGCCCCAGCATTTT,CASSTRVRDSNQPQHF
TRBV12-3/TRBV12-4,TRBD1,TRBJ2-5,-,TGTGCCAGCACCCTATCGCAGGGGGCCAGGGAGACCCAGTACTTC,CASTLSQGARETQYF
TRBV2,-,TRBJ2-3,-,TGTGCCAGCAGTGACGCGGGGACTAGCACAGATACGCAGTATTTT,CASSDAGTSTDTQYF
TRBV7-3,-,TRBJ2-5,few,TGTGCCAGCAGCTTAGGGTTTGGCAGCCAAGCGGAGACCCAGTACTTC,CASSLGFGSQAETQYF
TRBV27,-,TRBJ1-2,few,TGTGCCAGCAGTCCCCAGGTGGGCTATGGCTACACCTTC,CASSPQVGYGYTF
TRBV11-2,-,TRBJ2-1,-,TGTGCCAGCAGCTTAGTGGACAACAATGAGCAGTTCTTC,CASSLVDNNEQFF
TRBV5-6,TRBD1,TRBJ2-2,few,TGTGCCAGCACCCCGGGACAGACGAACACCGGGGAGCTGTTTTTT,CASTPGQTNTGELFF
TRBV7-8,-,TRBJ1-3,few,TGTGCCAGCAGCTTAGGTACAGGAGCCTCTGGAAACACCATATATTTT,CASSLGTGASGNTIYF
TRBV7-8,-,TRBJ2-1,few,TGTGCCAGCAGCTTAGCGGTGACGAACAATGAGCAGTTCTTC,CASSLAVTNNEQFF
TRBV6-2/TRBV6-3,TRBD1,TRBJ1-5,few,TGTGCCAGCAGTCGAGACAGGGTTTATCAGCCCCAGCATTTT,CASSRDRVYQPQHF
TRBV6-1,-,TRBJ1-5,few,TGTGCCAGCAGTGAATTCCAGCATAGCAATCAGCCCCAGCATTTT,CASSEFQHSNQPQHF
TRBV29-1,TRBD1,TRBJ1-2,-,TGCAGCGTTGAATACGGTCGGGAGGACAGGGCTGGAACTAACTATGGCTACACCTTC,CSVEYGREDRAGTNYGYTF
TRBV4-1,-,TRBJ2-7,few,TGCGCCAGCAGCGGAAGGGGGGGACCAGGCAACGAGCAGTACTTC,CASSGRGGPGNEQYF
TRBV12-3/TRBV12-4,-,TRBJ2-1,many,TGTGCCAGCAGTTTAGAGTCCGGCCCTGGGGGGCAGTTTCGCAATGAGCAGTTCTTC,CASSLESGPGGQFRNEQFF
TRBV10-3,-,TRBJ1-5,few,TGTGCCATCAGTGAGATTGGCAGCAATCAGCCCCAGCATTTT,CAISEIGSNQPQHF
TRBV6-5,-,TRBJ1-1,-,TGTGCCAGCAGTTACGACCAGGTAGGATTGAGCACTGAAGCTTTCTTT,CASSYDQVGLSTEAFF
TRBV18,TRBD1,TRBJ2-5,once,TGTGCCAGCTCACTCACAGGGGGCCTCGGAGAGACCCAGTACTTC,CASSLTGGLGETQYF
TRBV12-5,-,TRBJ1-2,many,TGTGCTAGTGGTTTGGCTTCGACAGCTAACTATGGCTACACCTTC,CASGLASTANYGYTF
TRBV28,-,TRBJ1-6,-,TGTGCCAGCAGTTTAGGGGTTAGGTACTCCTATAATTCACCCCTCCACTTT,CASSLGVRYSYNSPLHF
TRBV12-3/TRBV12-4,TRBD1,TRBJ2-1,many,TGTGCCAGCGTGGCAGGGGGCCCGTGGGGTGAGCAGTTCTTC,CASVAGGPWGEQFF
TRBV7-4,-,TRBJ1-2,-,TGTGCCAGCAGCCCCCCCCAGGTCGTCTATGGCTACACCTTC,CASSPPQVVYGYTF
TRBV5-6,-,TRBJ2-1,few,TGTGCCAGCAGCTTGGACAGACTGTTTAGCTCCTACAATGAGCAGTTCTTC,CASSLDRLFSSYNEQFF